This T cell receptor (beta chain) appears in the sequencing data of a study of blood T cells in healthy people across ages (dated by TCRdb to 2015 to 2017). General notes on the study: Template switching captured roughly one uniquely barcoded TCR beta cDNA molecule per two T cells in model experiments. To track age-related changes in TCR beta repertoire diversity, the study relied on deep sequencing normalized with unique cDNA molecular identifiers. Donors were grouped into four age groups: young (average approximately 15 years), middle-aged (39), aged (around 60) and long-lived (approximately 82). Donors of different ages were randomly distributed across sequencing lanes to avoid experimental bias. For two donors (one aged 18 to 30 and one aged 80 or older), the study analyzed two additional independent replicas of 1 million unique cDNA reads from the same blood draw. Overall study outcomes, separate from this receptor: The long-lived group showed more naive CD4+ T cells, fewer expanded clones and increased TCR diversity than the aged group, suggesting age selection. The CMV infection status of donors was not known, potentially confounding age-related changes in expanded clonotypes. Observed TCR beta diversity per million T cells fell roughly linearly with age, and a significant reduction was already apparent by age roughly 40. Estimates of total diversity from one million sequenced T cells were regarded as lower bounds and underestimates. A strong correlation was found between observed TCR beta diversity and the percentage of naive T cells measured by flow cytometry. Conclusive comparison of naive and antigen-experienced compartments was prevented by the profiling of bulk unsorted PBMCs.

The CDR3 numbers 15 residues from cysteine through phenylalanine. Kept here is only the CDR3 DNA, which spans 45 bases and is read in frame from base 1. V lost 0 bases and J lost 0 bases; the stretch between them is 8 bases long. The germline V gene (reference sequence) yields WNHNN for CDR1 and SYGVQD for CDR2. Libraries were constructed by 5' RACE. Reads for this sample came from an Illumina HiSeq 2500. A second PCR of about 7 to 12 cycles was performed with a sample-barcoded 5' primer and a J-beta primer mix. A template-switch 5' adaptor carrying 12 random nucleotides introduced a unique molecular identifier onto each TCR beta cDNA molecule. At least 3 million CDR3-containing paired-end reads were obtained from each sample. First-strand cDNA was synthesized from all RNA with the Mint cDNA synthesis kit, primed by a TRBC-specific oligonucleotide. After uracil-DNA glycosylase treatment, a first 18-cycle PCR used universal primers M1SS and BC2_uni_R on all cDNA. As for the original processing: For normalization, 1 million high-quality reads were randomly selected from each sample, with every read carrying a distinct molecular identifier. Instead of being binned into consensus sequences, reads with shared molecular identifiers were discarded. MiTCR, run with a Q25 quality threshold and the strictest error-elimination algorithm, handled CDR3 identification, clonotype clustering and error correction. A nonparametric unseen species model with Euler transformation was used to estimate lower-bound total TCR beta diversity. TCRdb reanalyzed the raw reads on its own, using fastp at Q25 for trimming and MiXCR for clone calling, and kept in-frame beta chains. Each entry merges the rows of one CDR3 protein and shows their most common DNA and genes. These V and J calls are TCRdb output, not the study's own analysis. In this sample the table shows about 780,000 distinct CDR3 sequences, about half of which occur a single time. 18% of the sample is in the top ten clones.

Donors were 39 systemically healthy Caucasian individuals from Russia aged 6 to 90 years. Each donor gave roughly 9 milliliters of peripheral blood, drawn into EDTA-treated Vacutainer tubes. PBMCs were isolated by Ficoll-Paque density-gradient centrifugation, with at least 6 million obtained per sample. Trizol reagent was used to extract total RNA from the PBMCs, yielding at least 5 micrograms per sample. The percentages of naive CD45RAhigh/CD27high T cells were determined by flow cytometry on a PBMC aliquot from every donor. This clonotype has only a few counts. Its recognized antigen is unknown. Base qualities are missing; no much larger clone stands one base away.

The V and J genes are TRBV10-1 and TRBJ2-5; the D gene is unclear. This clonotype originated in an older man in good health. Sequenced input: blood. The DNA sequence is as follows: TGCGCCAGCAGTGAGTCGAAATCGGACCAAGAGACCCAGTACTTC. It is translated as CASSESKSDQETQYF.